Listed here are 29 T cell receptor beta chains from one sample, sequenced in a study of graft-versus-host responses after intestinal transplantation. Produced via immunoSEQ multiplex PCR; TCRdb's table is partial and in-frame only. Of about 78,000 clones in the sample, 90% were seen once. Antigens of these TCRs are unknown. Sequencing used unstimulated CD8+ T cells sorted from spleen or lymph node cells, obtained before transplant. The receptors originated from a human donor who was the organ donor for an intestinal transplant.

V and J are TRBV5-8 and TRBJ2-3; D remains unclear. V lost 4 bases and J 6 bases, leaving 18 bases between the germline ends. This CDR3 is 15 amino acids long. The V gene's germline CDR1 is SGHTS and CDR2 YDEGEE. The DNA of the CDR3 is TGTGCCAGCAGCACACAAGAGGCCTATACGGATACGCAGTATTTT. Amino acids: CASSTQEAYTDTQYF.

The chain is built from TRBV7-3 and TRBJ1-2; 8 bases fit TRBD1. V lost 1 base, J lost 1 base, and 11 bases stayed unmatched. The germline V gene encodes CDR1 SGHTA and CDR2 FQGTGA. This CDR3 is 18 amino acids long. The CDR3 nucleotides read TGTGCCAGCAGCTTAATAGCCGGAACGGACAGGGATAACTATGGCTACACCTTC. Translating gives CASSLIAGTDRDNYGYTF.

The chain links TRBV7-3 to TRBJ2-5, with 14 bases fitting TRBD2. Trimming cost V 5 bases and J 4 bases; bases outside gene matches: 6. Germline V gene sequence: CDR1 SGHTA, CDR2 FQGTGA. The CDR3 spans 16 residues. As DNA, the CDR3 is TGTGCCAGCAGCATCGGACTAGCGGGGGGCTTAGAGACCCAGTACTTC. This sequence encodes CASSIGLAGGLETQYF.

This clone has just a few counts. The CDR3 spells CASSLETLLYGYTF. CDR3 in DNA: TGTGCCAGCAGCTTGGAGACACTGCTCTATGGCTACACCTTC. This chain links TRBV5-8 with TRBJ1-2; unclear D gene. Germline CDR1 and CDR2: SGHTS and YDEGEE. Trimming pared 0 bases from V and 4 bases from J, leaving 10 bases between. The CDR3 is 14 amino acids.

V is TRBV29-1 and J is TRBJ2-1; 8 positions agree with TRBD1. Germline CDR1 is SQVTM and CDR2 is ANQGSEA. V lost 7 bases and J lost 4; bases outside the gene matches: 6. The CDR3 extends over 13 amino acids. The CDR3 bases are TGCAGCGCCCGGCAGGGGGCTTACAATGAGCAGTTCTTC. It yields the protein CSARQGAYNEQFF.

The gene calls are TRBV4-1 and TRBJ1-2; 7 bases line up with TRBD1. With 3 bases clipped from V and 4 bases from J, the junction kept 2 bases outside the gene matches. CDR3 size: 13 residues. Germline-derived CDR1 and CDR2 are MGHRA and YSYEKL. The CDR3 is CASSQRTGYGYTF. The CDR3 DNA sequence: TGCGCCAGCAGCCAGAGGACAGGCTATGGCTACACCTTC.

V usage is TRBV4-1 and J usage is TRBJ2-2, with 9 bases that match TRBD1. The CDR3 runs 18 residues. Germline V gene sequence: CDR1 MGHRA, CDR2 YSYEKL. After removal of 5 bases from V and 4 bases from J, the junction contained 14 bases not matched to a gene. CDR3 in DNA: TGCGCCAGCAGCTTTATTCCCGGGACAGGGCCCTTCACCGGGGAGCTGTTTTTT. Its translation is CASSFIPGTGPFTGELFF.

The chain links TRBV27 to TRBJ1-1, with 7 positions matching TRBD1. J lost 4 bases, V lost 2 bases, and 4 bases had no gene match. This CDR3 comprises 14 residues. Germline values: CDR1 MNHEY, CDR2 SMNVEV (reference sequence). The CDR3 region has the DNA TGTGCCAGCAGTTTAACAGGGGTAGGCACTGAAGCTTTCTTT. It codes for CASSLTGVGTEAFF.

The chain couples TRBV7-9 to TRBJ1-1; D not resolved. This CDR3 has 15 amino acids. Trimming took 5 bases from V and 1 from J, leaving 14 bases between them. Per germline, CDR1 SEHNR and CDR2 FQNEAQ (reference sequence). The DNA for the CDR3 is TGTGCCAGCAGCCCTCCCCGTAACTGGAACACTGAAGCTTTCTTT. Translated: CASSPPRNWNTEAFF.

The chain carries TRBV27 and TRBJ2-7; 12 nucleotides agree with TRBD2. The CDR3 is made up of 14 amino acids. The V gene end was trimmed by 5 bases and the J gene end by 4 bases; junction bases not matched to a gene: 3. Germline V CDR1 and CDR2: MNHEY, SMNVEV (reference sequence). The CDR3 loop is CASSTGTSGYEQYV. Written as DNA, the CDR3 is TGTGCCAGCAGTACCGGGACTAGCGGGTACGAGCAGTACGTC.

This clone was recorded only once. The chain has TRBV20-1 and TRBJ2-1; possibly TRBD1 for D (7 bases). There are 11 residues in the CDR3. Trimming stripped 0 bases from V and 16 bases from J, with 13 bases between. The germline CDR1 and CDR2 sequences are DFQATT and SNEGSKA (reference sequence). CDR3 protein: CSARDMEGAFF. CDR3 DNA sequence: TGCAGTGCTAGAGATATGGAGGGGGCTTTCTTC.

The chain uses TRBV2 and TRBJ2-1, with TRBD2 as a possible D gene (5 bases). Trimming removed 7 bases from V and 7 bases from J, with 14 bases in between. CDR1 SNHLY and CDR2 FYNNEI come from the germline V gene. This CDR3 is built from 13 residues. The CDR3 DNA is TGTGCCAGCAACGCCCTAGCATTGAATGAGCAGTTCTTC. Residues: CASNALALNEQFF.

CDR3 nucleotides: TGTGCCAGCAGCCAAAAACCTAGCGTAGAGCAGTTCTTC. It translates to CASSQKPSVEQFF. The chain joins TRBV11-1 to TRBJ2-1, with D possibly being TRBD2 (6 bases). Per germline, CDR1 SGHAT and CDR2 FQDESV (reference sequence). The length of the CDR3 is 13 residues. Trimming removed 5 bases at V and 10 bases at J, with 15 bases between.

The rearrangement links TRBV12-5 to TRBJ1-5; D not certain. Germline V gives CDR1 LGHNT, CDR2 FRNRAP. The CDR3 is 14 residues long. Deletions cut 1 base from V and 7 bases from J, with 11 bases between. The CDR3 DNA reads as TGTGCTAGTGGTTTGGAACCATTACGGCAGCCCCAGCATTTT. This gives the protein CASGLEPLRQPQHF.

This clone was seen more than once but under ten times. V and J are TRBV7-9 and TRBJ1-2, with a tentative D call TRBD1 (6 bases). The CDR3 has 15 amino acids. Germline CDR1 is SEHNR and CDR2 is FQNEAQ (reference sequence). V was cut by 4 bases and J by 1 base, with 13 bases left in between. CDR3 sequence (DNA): TGTGCCAGCAGCTGGGGGCCGGAGCTTAACTATGGCTACACCTTC. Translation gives CASSWGPELNYGYTF.

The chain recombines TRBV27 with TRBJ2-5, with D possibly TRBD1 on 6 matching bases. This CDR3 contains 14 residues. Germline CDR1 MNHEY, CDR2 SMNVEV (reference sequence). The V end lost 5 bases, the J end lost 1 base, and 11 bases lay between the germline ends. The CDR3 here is CASSPGQSQETQYF. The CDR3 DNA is TGTGCCAGCAGTCCCGGACAGTCCCAAGAGACCCAGTACTTC.

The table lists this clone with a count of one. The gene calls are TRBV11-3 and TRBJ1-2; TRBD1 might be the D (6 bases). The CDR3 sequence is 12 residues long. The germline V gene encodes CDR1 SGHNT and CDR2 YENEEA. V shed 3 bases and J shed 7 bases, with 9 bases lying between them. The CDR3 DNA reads TGTGCCAGCAGCTTCGGGGGGCTTGGCTACACCTTC. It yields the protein CASSFGGLGYTF.

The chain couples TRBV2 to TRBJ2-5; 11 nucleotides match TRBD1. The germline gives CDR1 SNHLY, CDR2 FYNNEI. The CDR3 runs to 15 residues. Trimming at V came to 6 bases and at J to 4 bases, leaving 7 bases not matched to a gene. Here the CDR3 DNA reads TGTGCCAGCAGCTGGACAGGGGGCTGGGGAGAGACCCAGTACTTC. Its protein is CASSWTGGWGETQYF.

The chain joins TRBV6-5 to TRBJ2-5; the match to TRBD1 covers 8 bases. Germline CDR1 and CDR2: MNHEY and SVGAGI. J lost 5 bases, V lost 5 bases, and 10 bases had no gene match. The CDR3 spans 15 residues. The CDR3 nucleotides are TGTGCCAGCAGTCCGTCCCCGACAGGGGTTGAGACCCAGTACTTC. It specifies CASSPSPTGVETQYF.

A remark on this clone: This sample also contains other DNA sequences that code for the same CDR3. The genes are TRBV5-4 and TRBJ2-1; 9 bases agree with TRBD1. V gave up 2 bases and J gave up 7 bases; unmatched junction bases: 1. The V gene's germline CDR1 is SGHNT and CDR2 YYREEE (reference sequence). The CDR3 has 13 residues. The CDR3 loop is CASSLDRGNEQFF. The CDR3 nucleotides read TGTGCCAGCAGCTTAGACAGGGGGAATGAGCAGTTCTTC.

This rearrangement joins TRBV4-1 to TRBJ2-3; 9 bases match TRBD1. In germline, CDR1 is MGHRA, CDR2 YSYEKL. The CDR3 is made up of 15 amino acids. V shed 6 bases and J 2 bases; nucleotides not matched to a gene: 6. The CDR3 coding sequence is TGCGCCAGCAGTCAACGGGACAGGGCCACAGATACGCAGTATTTT. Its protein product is CASSQRDRATDTQYF.

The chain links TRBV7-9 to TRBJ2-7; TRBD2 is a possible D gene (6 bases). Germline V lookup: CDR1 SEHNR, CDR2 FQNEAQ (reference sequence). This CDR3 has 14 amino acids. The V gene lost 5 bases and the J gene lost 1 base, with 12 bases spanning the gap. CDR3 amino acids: CASSLEGTSYEQYV. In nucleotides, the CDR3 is TGTGCCAGCAGCCTCGAGGGGACTTCCTACGAGCAGTACGTC.

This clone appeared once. CDR3 in amino acids: CASSAQGTGELFF. In DNA, the CDR3 is TGTGCCAGCAGTGCACAGGGGACCGGGGAGCTGTTTTTT. The genes are TRBV6-5 and TRBJ2-2; 7 nucleotides align to TRBD1. This CDR3 comprises 13 residues. Trimming took 5 bases from V and 5 from J; bases not matched to a gene: 2. Germline loops: CDR1 MNHEY, CDR2 SVGAGI.

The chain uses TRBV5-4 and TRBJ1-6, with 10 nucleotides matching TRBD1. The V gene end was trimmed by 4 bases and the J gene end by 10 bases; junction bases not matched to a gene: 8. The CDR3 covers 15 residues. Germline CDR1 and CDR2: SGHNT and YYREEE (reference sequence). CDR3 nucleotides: TGTGCCAGCAGCCCGGACAGGGGGTTTGGATCACCCCTCCACTTT. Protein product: CASSPDRGFGSPLHF.

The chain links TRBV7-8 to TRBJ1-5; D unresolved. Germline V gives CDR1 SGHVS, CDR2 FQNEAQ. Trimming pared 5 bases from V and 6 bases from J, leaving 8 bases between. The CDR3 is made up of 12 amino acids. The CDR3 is CASSPLSQPQHF. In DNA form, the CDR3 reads TGTGCCAGCAGCCCCCTGAGTCAGCCCCAGCATTTT.

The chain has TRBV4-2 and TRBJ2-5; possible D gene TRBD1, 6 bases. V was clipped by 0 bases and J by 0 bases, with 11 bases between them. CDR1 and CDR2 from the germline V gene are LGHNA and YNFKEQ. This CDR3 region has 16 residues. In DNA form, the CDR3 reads TGTGCCAGCAGCCAAGATCAGGACAGCTACCAAGAGACCCAGTACTTC. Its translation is CASSQDQDSYQETQYF.

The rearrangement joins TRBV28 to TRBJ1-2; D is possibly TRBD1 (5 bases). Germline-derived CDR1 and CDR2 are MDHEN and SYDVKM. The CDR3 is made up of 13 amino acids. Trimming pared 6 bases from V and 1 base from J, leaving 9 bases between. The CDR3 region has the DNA TGTGCCAGCAGCACGGGACTTAACTATGGCTACACCTTC. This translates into CASSTGLNYGYTF.

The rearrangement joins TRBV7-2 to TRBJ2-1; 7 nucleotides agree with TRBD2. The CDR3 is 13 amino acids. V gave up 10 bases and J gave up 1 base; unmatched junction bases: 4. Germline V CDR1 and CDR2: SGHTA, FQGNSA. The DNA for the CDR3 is TGTGCCACCGCGGGGGAATCCTACAATGAGCAGTTCTTC. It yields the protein CATAGESYNEQFF. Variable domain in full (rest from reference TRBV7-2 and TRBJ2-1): GAGVSQSPSNKVTEKGKDVELRCDPISGHTALYWYRQSLGQGLEFLIYFQGNSAPDKSGLPSDRFSAERTGGSVSTLTIQRTQQEDSAVYLCATAGESYNEQFFGPGTRLTVL.

The CDR3 region has the DNA TGTGCCAGCAGCGCCTTCTACGGGGGGGCCGGGACAGATACGCAGTATTTT. Residues: CASSAFYGGAGTDTQYF. V is TRBV11-1 and J is TRBJ2-3; TRBD2 matches 8 bases. Germline V CDR1 and CDR2: SGHAT, FQDESV (reference sequence). This CDR3 has 17 residues. Trimming removed 5 bases from V and 3 bases from J; junction bases left unmatched: 13.